Included here is one TCR beta chain sequence, with context. This record comes from a study of shared clonotypes between healthy human individuals. Repertoires were generated with immunoSEQ multiplex PCR, while TCRdb's copy carries only in-frame clones and drops some. Of roughly 810,000 clones in the sample, 96% were seen once. Naive CD8 populations comprised CD45RO-negative cells positively selected for CCR7, excluding terminally differentiated effector memory CD45RA+ cells. The CDR3 contains 14 residues. Germline V CDR1 and CDR2: MNHEY, SMNVEV (reference sequence). V was pared by 0 bases and J by 1 base, with 7 bases between.

The sequence derives from a man under 40 in good health. V is TRBV27 and J is TRBJ2-7, with D uncertain. The sequenced sample was naive CD8+ T cells sorted from blood. The CDR3 here is CASSLSPLSYEQYF. Written as DNA, the CDR3 is TGTGCCAGCAGTTTATCCCCTTTATCCTACGAGCAGTACTTC.